The subject of this entry is one TCR beta chain. Its specificity is unknown. The data were taken from a study of type 1 regulatory T cells. Using its own MiXCR run on the reads, TCRdb lists one record per CDR3 protein. The profile shows 68,000 or so distinct CDR3 sequences, around 49% of them singletons. The V end lost 3 bases, the J end lost 3 bases, and 19 bases lay between the germline ends. Germline CDR1 SQVTM, CDR2 ANQGSEA. The CDR3 has 16 residues. This TCR was sampled from a human donor in good health. Sequencing was done on a sample of cultured non-Tr1 T cells, either the whole culture or a sorted T cell fraction (not recorded which). The chain couples TRBV29-1 to TRBJ2-3; maybe TRBD1 (8 bases). CDR3 sequence (DNA): TGCAGCGTTGAGAGGGGATACAGGGGGGGGACAGATACGCAGTATTTT. Protein sequence: CSVERGYRGGTDTQYF.